What follows are 32 T cell receptor beta chains derived from one specimen sequenced in a study of T-cell memory formation after mild COVID-19 (dated by TCRdb to the early 2020s). The library was produced with 5' RACE. Sequenced using an Illumina NovaSeq 6000. TCRdb applied fastp at Q25 and MiXCR to the public reads, then kept only in-frame beta chains. CDR3 protein duplicates are merged, each entry listing the most common genes and DNA. The sample profile shows about 420,000 distinct CDR3 sequences; more than 20% of them were found once. Of the sample, around 13% is held by the ten largest clones. Sequencing was carried out using PBMCs or a T cell subset sorted from them (not recorded which). The receptor source for this set is an adult woman who had mild COVID-19 (a few samples of this study predate the infection). The sample titles of this study are shuffled in the database, so cell type and time point are left out; the donor was told from shared clones.

This rearrangement joins TRBV12-3 or TRBV12-4 to TRBJ2-7, with a tentative D call TRBD2 (5 bases). V was pared by 5 bases and J by 7 bases, with 12 bases between. CDR3 length: 12 residues. CDR3 sequence: CASSPTGREQYF. CDR3 DNA sequence: TGTGCCAGCAGTCCTACGGGAAGAGAGCAGTACTTC.

This clonotype occurred a few times. The rearrangement joins TRBV4-3 to TRBJ2-2; no clear D gene. The CDR3 is 16 amino acids. Germline CDR1 LGHNA, CDR2 YSLEER. The germline V and J ends were trimmed by 3 bases and 0 bases, with 11 bases remaining between them. The CDR3 DNA follows: TGCGCCAGCAGCCAGGGTATAGCCACGAACACCGGGGAGCTGTTTTTT. Residues: CASSQGIATNTGELFF.

This clonotype came up a few times. V usage is TRBV25-1 and J usage is TRBJ2-3; weak D call: TRBD1 (5 bases). The CDR3 spans 11 residues. Looked up from germline, CDR1 is MGHDK and CDR2 is SYGVNS. Deletions cut 4 bases from V and 6 bases from J, with 5 bases between. CDR3 in amino acids: CASSAGDTQYF. CDR3 in DNA: TGTGCCAGCAGTGCAGGGGATACGCAGTATTTT.

This clonotype occurred once. This sequence joins TRBV12-3 or TRBV12-4 and TRBJ1-4, with 9 bases identical to TRBD1. There are 15 residues in the CDR3. The ends lost 6 bases at V and 8 bases at J; junction bases unmatched: 10. CDR3 nucleotides: TGTGCCAGCAGCCACCTGGGACAGGGTCCCGAAAAACTGTTTTTT. This sequence encodes CASSHLGQGPEKLFF.

The rearrangement uses TRBV29-1 and TRBJ1-2; D might be TRBD1 (5 bases). Deletions cut 3 bases from V and 8 bases from J, with 22 bases between. The CDR3 extends over 15 amino acids. The germline V gene encodes CDR1 SQVTM and CDR2 ANQGSEA. CDR3 amino acids: CSVDRTGVDLGGYTF. CDR3 nucleotide sequence: TGCAGCGTTGATCGAACAGGAGTGGACTTAGGGGGCTACACCTTC.

The chain carries TRBV4-3 and TRBJ2-7; tentative D call: TRBD2 (6 bases). The CDR3 length is 17 residues. The ends were cut back, 1 base at V and 2 bases at J, with 18 bases in the middle. Germline values: CDR1 LGHNA, CDR2 YSLEER. CDR3 protein: CASSQGTGSGDPYEQYF. Here the CDR3 DNA reads TGCGCCAGCAGCCAAGGGACCGGTTCGGGAGACCCCTACGAGCAGTACTTC.

J is TRBJ2-2 and V is TRBV7-2, with TRBD2 identical over 8 bases. Germline CDR1 and CDR2: SGHTA and FQGNSA. This CDR3 spans 19 amino acids. The V and J ends lost 9 bases and 6 bases, in that order; junction bases with no gene match: 24. CDR3 DNA sequence: TGTGCCAGAAGCCGCCCGGAGAGGGGGGTAGCGGGGAGGGCCGGGGAGCTGTTTTTT. Its protein product is CARSRPERGVAGRAGELFF.

The CDR3 DNA reads TGTGCCAGCAACTACAATATCGACGCGTTGGGAAAACTGTTTTTT. Encoded protein: CASNYNIDALGKLFF. This chain links TRBV5-5 with TRBJ1-4; D remains ambiguous. The V gene's germline CDR1 is SGHKS and CDR2 YYEKEE (reference sequence). With 6 bases removed from V and 10 bases from J, the gap between germline ends came to 22 bases. The CDR3 spans 15 residues.

This clonotype was found once. The chain couples TRBV4-3 to TRBJ1-3; possible D gene TRBD1, 5 bases. V was trimmed by 0 bases and J by 3 bases, leaving 9 bases between them. The germline V gene has CDR1 LGHNA and CDR2 YSLEER. This CDR3 has 15 amino acids. This CDR3 reads CASSQDPGLGNTIYF. The CDR3 region has the DNA TGCGCCAGCAGCCAAGACCCGGGACTTGGAAACACCATATATTTT.

The chain uses TRBV27 and TRBJ2-7; 10 bases are a match to TRBD1. Germline lookup yields CDR1 MNHEY and CDR2 SMNVEV (reference sequence). V was clipped by 3 bases and J by 3 bases; unmatched bases: 5. This CDR3 comprises 15 residues. The CDR3 bases are TGTGCCAGCAGTTTGGGACAGGGGATTGGCTACGAGCAGTACTTC. It specifies CASSLGQGIGYEQYF.

In this sample, this clonotype turned up many times. CDR3 loop: CASSKCPWKGEDEQFF. DNA of the CDR3: TGTGCCAGCAGCAAATGCCCCTGGAAGGGCGAAGATGAGCAGTTCTTC. The chain joins TRBV21-1 to TRBJ2-1; TRBD1 reflects the table's D call only, with no check against the DNA. TRBV21-1 is reported as a pseudogene. The CDR3 is 16 amino acids.

The chain links TRBV5-6 to TRBJ1-2; 10 bases fit TRBD1. The CDR3 runs to 14 residues. The germline V gene has CDR1 SGHDT and CDR2 YYEEEE. Unmatched junction bases numbered 3, after V lost 4 bases and J lost 3 bases. Here the CDR3 reads CASSQGTGDYGYTF. CDR3 nucleotide sequence: TGTGCCAGCAGCCAAGGGACAGGGGACTATGGCTACACCTTC. The entire variable domain, with the rest obtained from reference TRBV5-6 and TRBJ1-2, is as follows: DAGVTQSPTHLIKTRGQQVTLRCSPKSGHDTVSWYQQALGQGPQFIFQYYEEEERQRGNFPDRFSGHQFPNYSSELNVNALLLGDSALYLCASSQGTGDYGYTFGSGTRLTVV.

The chain recombines TRBV20-1 with TRBJ1-1; the D is unclear. This CDR3 spans 14 amino acids. Trimming cost V 1 base and J 0 bases, with 9 bases left between them. Germline V gives CDR1 DFQATT, CDR2 SNEGSKA (reference sequence). The DNA of the CDR3 is TGCAGTGCTAGAGTGGTCAACATGAACACTGAAGCTTTCTTT. Translation gives CSARVVNMNTEAFF.

V gene TRBV7-9 combines with J gene TRBJ1-5; D remains ambiguous. Germline V CDR1 and CDR2: SEHNR, FQNEAQ (reference sequence). V lost 4 bases, J lost 5 bases, and 9 bases lay in between. CDR3 length: 13 amino acids. CDR3 amino acids: CASSSEMDQPQHF. As DNA, the CDR3 is TGTGCCAGCAGCTCCGAGATGGATCAGCCCCAGCATTTT.

This clonotype was observed a handful of times. The genes are TRBV20-1 and TRBJ1-6; 7 nucleotides agree with TRBD1. The CDR3 is 13 amino acids. The junction had 6 bases not matched to a gene; V was cut back by 3 bases and J by 10 bases. From germline, CDR1 is DFQATT and CDR2 SNEGSKA (reference sequence). CDR3 region: CSARGQGESPLHF. CDR3 nucleotide sequence: TGCAGTGCTAGGGGGCAGGGGGAATCACCCCTCCACTTT.

This chain joins TRBV30 and TRBJ2-7, with 7 bases identical to TRBD1. Trimming cost V 6 bases and J 1 base; bases outside gene matches: 6. Germline V CDR1 and CDR2: GTSNPN, SVGIG (reference sequence). The CDR3 has 13 residues. The CDR3 loop reads CACIQGVSYEQYF. CDR3 in DNA: TGTGCCTGTATTCAGGGGGTTTCCTACGAGCAGTACTTC. The full variable domain, rest sourced from reference TRBV30 and TRBJ2-7, is SQTIHQWPATLVQPVGSPLSLECTVEGTSNPNLYWYRQAAGRGLQLLFYSVGIGQISSEVPQNLSASRPQDRQFILSSKKLLLSDSGFYLCACIQGVSYEQYFGPGTRLTVT.

This clonotype was observed a handful of times. V usage is TRBV30 and J usage is TRBJ1-2, with unresolved D. The CDR3 has 12 residues. The germline V and J ends were trimmed by 4 bases and 7 bases, with 13 bases remaining between them. Germline CDR1 and CDR2: GTSNPN and SVGIG (reference sequence). The CDR3 DNA sequence: TGTGCCTGGACCCGTTCAGCGTTTGGCTACACCTTC. Protein: CAWTRSAFGYTF.

The V call is TRBV6-6, the J call TRBJ2-7; 7 positions match TRBD2. Germline trimming cut 2 bases from V and 4 bases from J; bases unmatched to any gene: 11. The CDR3 is 16 residues long. Germline CDR1 reads MNHNY; CDR2 reads SVGAGI (reference sequence). The CDR3 nucleotides are TGTGCCAGCAGTTACGTCGGACTAGGCCCAGGGTACGAGCAGTACTTC. Residues: CASSYVGLGPGYEQYF.

This chain links TRBV20-1 with TRBJ2-1, with 8 bases fitting TRBD1. V lost 5 bases to trimming and J lost 7 bases; unmatched junction nucleotides: 13. Germline loops: CDR1 DFQATT, CDR2 SNEGSKA (reference sequence). The CDR3 loop spans 15 amino acids. The CDR3 is CSAHELGQGRNEQFF. The DNA of the CDR3 is TGCAGTGCTCATGAGTTAGGACAGGGTAGGAATGAGCAGTTCTTC.

The genes are TRBV7-9 and TRBJ2-5, with TRBD2 identical over 7 bases. Germline trimming cut 3 bases from V and 7 bases from J; bases unmatched to any gene: 5. The CDR3 loop spans 13 amino acids. Germline CDR1 reads SEHNR; CDR2 reads FQNEAQ (reference sequence). DNA for the CDR3: TGTGCCAGCAGCTTGGGAGGGGATCGGACCCAGTACTTC. Protein: CASSLGGDRTQYF.

The rearrangement links TRBV18 to TRBJ2-1; 9 bases align to TRBD1. V lost 0 bases and J lost 1; bases outside the gene matches: 7. The germline V gene encodes CDR1 KGHSH and CDR2 LQKENI. CDR3 size: 18 residues. The CDR3 sequence is CASSPPNRGLGSYNEQFF. CDR3 coding DNA: TGTGCCAGCTCACCACCGAACAGGGGGCTAGGTTCCTACAATGAGCAGTTCTTC.

This clonotype has more than one count but fewer than ten. The J gene is TRBJ1-2, the V gene TRBV5-1; 9 bases map to TRBD1. The germline V gene has CDR1 SGHRS and CDR2 YFSETQ. The CDR3 loop spans 17 amino acids. After removal of 0 bases from V and 4 bases from J, the junction contained 10 bases not matched to a gene. This CDR3 is CASSLGVPGQGPYGYTF. CDR3 coding DNA: TGCGCCAGCAGCTTGGGGGTCCCGGGACAGGGCCCCTATGGCTACACCTTC.

The table lists this clonotype with a few counts. This sequence joins TRBV5-1 and TRBJ2-3; TRBD2 matches 12 bases. The CDR3 runs 17 residues. Trimming removed 0 bases from V and 2 bases from J; junction bases left unmatched: 4. Germline V lookup: CDR1 SGHRS, CDR2 YFSETQ. CDR3 nucleotide sequence: TGCGCCAGCAGCTTGGGACTAGCGGGGGCCAACACAGATACGCAGTATTTT. Amino acids: CASSLGLAGANTDTQYF.

This clonotype has more than one count but fewer than ten. The chain links TRBV7-9 to TRBJ2-4; 11 nucleotides match TRBD2. Per germline, CDR1 SEHNR and CDR2 FQNEAQ (reference sequence). The length of the CDR3 is 16 residues. Trimming at V came to 0 bases and at J to 6 bases, leaving 4 bases not matched to a gene. Written as DNA, the CDR3 is TGTGCCAGCAGCTTAGCCCAAGGACTAGCGGGAAACATTCAGTACTTC. Translated, it gives CASSLAQGLAGNIQYF.

There are a few counts of this clonotype. The chain employs TRBV7-8 and TRBJ2-1; TRBD2 matches at 7 bases. Germline loops: CDR1 SGHVS, CDR2 FQNEAQ. The CDR3 covers 14 residues. V lost 4 bases to trimming and J lost 10 bases; unmatched junction nucleotides: 10. In DNA, the CDR3 is TGTGCCAGCAGCTCGCCCCTCTGGGGGGGGGAGCAGTTCTTC. This sequence encodes CASSSPLWGGEQFF. Using reference TRBV7-8 and TRBJ2-1 for the parts outside the CDR3, the full variable domain is GAGVSQSPRYKVAKRGQDVALRCDPISGHVSLFWYQQALGQGPEFLTYFQNEAQLDKSGLPSDRFFAERPEGSVSTLKIQRTQQEDSAVYLCASSSPLWGGEQFFGPGTRLTVL.

This clonotype appeared a few times. This chain joins TRBV7-9 and TRBJ2-3, with D unresolved. This CDR3 is 13 amino acids long. V dropped 3 bases and J dropped 5 bases, with 9 bases sitting between them. Germline CDR1 is SEHNR and CDR2 is FQNEAQ (reference sequence). The CDR3 nucleotides read TGTGCCAGCAGCTTCCTGTTGGGAGATACGCAGTATTTT. Its protein product is CASSFLLGDTQYF.

In DNA form, the CDR3 reads TGCGCCAGCAGCCAAGATACGGGCCTCATGAACACTGAAGCTTTCTTT. Protein: CASSQDTGLMNTEAFF. The genes are TRBV4-1 and TRBJ1-1; D gene ambiguous. The CDR3 runs 16 residues. Germline-derived CDR1 and CDR2 are MGHRA and YSYEKL. Trimming took 0 bases from V and 0 from J, leaving 11 bases between them.

V is TRBV12-3 or TRBV12-4 and J is TRBJ2-2, with no clear D. The length of the CDR3 is 14 residues. The germline V and J ends were trimmed by 3 bases and 4 bases, with 9 bases remaining between them. Here the CDR3 DNA reads TGTGCCAGCAGTTTTGTAGGACCCACCGGGGAGCTGTTTTTT. Its translation is CASSFVGPTGELFF.

This clonotype came up a few times. The rearrangement joins TRBV12-3 or TRBV12-4 to TRBJ1-1; 12 nucleotides align to TRBD1. Trimming at V came to 5 bases and at J to 5 bases, leaving 9 bases not matched to a gene. The CDR3 contains 16 residues. The CDR3 DNA reads as TGTGCCAGCAGTCCCCGGGACAGGGGGCCGAGAACTGAAGCTTTCTTT. This sequence encodes CASSPRDRGPRTEAFF.

This clonotype came up a few times. The V call is TRBV5-1, the J call TRBJ1-1, with 7 bases lining up with TRBD1. CDR1 SGHRS and CDR2 YFSETQ come from the germline V gene. This CDR3 comprises 14 residues. V gave up 5 bases and J gave up 1 base; unmatched junction bases: 5. The DNA for the CDR3 is TGCGCCAGCAGGAGGGACAGCAAGAACACTGAAGCTTTCTTT. This translates into CASRRDSKNTEAFF.

The gene calls are TRBV20-1 and TRBJ1-2, with a tentative D call TRBD1 (6 bases). The ends were cut back, 5 bases at V and 0 bases at J, with 10 bases in the middle. CDR1 and CDR2 (germline): DFQATT, SNEGSKA (reference sequence). CDR3 length: 13 residues. Written as DNA, the CDR3 is TGCAGTGCTGGGGACAACCCTAACTATGGCTACACCTTC. The encoded protein is CSAGDNPNYGYTF.

There are a few counts of this clonotype. The chain carries TRBV4-1 and TRBJ2-7; D is unresolved. Germline V gives CDR1 MGHRA, CDR2 YSYEKL. The CDR3 contains 17 residues. Trimming removed 0 bases from V and 2 bases from J, with 17 bases in between. CDR3 sequence: CASSQDGSGSPPYEQYF. Written as DNA, the CDR3 is TGCGCCAGCAGCCAAGATGGGTCCGGCTCTCCCCCCTACGAGCAGTACTTC.